This T cell receptor beta chain was identified in a study of CD8+CD57+ T cells in acquired aplastic anemia. With V trimmed by 1 base and J by 6 bases, 10 bases remained unmatched. Germline V gives CDR1 SGHVS, CDR2 FNYEAQ. The CDR3 is 17 amino acids. According to the study, genomic DNA was the template for TCR beta VDJ and CDR3 profiling. TCRdb re-analysed the reads in MiXCR, keeping a single row per CDR3 protein. Of roughly 280,000 distinct CDR3 sequences detected, about 50% appear once; the ten largest clones hold around 1.3%. Patients who underwent sequencing had shown CD8+CD57+ cell expansion by flow cytometry. Patients had not yet gotten any therapy when their blood was taken for sampling.

The material sequenced was sorted CD4+, CD8+, or CD8+CD57+ T cells (not recorded which) from PBMCs. V usage is TRBV7-6 and J usage is TRBJ2-4, with 9 positions matching TRBD2. The sequence was collected from a human donor with aplastic anemia. This chain's CDR3 is CASSLEVAGGPRNIQYF. The CDR3 DNA follows: TGTGCCAGCAGCTTAGAGGTTGCGGGGGGGCCTCGAAACATTCAGTACTTC.